This T cell receptor beta chain was identified during a study of a mutant IDH1 vaccine in newly diagnosed glioma. Study information: The sex distribution of treated patients was about 62% male and roughly 38% female, with a mean age of approximately 40 years. Before enrollment, the patients had been treated with radiotherapy alone, temozolomide alone, or both together. Most of them had received both. General observations from the study: Pseudoprogression appears to have had no connection to changes in top peripheral T cell clonotypes. Patients showed vaccine-induced immune responses at a rate of approximately 93%.

Specified time point: baseline, week 1 (first vaccination visit). Treatment specified: pre-vaccination baseline after standard-of-care therapy. This clone was picked up a small number of times. Its antigen is unknown. Using immunoSEQ multiplex PCR, the repertoire was profiled, and TCRdb retains in-frame clones only, with some absent. The sample consists of around 30,000 clones, 80% to 85% of them appearing once. The junction had 3 bases not matched to a gene; V was cut back by 3 bases and J by 3 bases. The V gene's germline CDR1 is SGHAT and CDR2 FQNNGV. The CDR3 is made up of 14 amino acids. This receptor was obtained from a man aged 45-65 years with glioma. Some clones in this sample may be carry-over from other donors' samples. The chain employs TRBV11-2 and TRBJ1-2, with TRBD1 identical over 8 bases. The source material was peripheral blood mononuclear cells (PBMCs), sampled from a glioma patient treated with radiotherapy, temozolomide or both. The DNA of the CDR3 is TGTGCCAGCAGCTTGGGGACAGGAGACTATGGCTACACCTTC. Its protein is CASSLGTGDYGYTF.